The 23 T cell receptor beta chains given below trace back to one sample, sequenced in a study of cytomegalovirus exposure and HLA in healthy donors. Vbeta (60) and Jbeta (13) primers were used in the PCR. The method was immunoSEQ multiplex PCR; TCRdb's version includes in-frame clones alone and lacks a portion of them. The data show some 92,000 clones, roughly three quarters seen once. Sequencing was done on a sample of PBMCs. The origin of the receptors is a man under 40 in good health and CMV-seronegative.

This clone was seen only a few times. The chain recombines TRBV19 with TRBJ1-1; D is unresolved. The CDR3 length is 11 residues. Deletions cut 5 bases from V and 7 bases from J, with 8 bases between. CDR1 is LNHDA, CDR2 SQIVND, per germline (reference sequence). The CDR3 loop is CASSLRREAFF. In DNA, the CDR3 is TGTGCCAGTAGTCTGCGGCGTGAAGCTTTCTTT.

Remarks on this clone: This same CDR3 is encoded by further DNA sequences in the sample. The genes are TRBV4-1 and TRBJ1-6; TRBD1 might be the D (6 bases). The V gene lost 6 bases and the J gene lost 7 bases, with 22 bases spanning the gap. Germline loops: CDR1 MGHRA, CDR2 YSYEKL. The CDR3 extends over 17 amino acids. CDR3 DNA sequence: TGCGCCAGCAGTCCGAGCACAGGGTTTATTCGGAATTCACCCCTCCACTTT. Translating it yields CASSPSTGFIRNSPLHF.

The gene calls are TRBV11-3 and TRBJ2-1; 7 bases line up with TRBD1. V shed 4 bases and J 4 bases; nucleotides not matched to a gene: 4. The CDR3 is 14 residues long. Germline CDR1 SGHNT, CDR2 YENEEA. In DNA, the CDR3 is TGTGCCAGCAGCTACCGGGACAGTTACAATGAGCAGTTCTTC. It yields the protein CASSYRDSYNEQFF.

The chain recombines TRBV6-5 with TRBJ1-3; D is ambiguous. Germline loops: CDR1 MNHEY, CDR2 SVGAGI. V was cut by 6 bases and J by 1 base, with 10 bases left in between. CDR3 length equals 14 residues. As DNA, the CDR3 is TGTGCCAGCAGCCGGGGAGTATCTGGAAACACCATATATTTT. It yields the protein CASSRGVSGNTIYF.

The chain joins TRBV6-5 to TRBJ2-7; D remains unclear. Per germline, CDR1 MNHEY and CDR2 SVGAGI. Trimming left V 2 bases short and J 2 bases short, with 7 bases between. This CDR3 contains 13 residues. For the CDR3, the DNA is TGTGCCAGCAGTTACGCCAGGACCTACGAGCAGTACTTC. It codes for CASSYARTYEQYF.

The chain carries TRBV10-1 and TRBJ2-7; D is unresolved. Between the trimmed V and J ends, which lost 3 bases and 6 bases, there was a span of 12 bases. The CDR3 length is 13 residues. Germline-derived CDR1 and CDR2 are WNHNN and SYGVQD (reference sequence). As DNA, the CDR3 is TGCGCCAGCAGTGAATGGCTAAACAGCGAGCAGTACTTC. Translation: CASSEWLNSEQYF.

The rearrangement joins TRBV13 to TRBJ2-3; D not resolved. This CDR3 has 14 amino acids. The germline V gene encodes CDR1 PRHDT and CDR2 FYEKMQ (reference sequence). Between the trimmed V and J ends, which lost 1 base and 3 bases, there was a span of 8 bases. The CDR3 nucleotides read TGTGCCAGCAGCTTAGCTGCTCAGACAGATACGCAGTATTTT. Encoded protein: CASSLAAQTDTQYF.

The chain combines TRBV30 with TRBJ1-5, with D possibly being TRBD1 (5 bases). Trimming stripped 3 bases from V and 6 bases from J, with 18 bases between. Germline values: CDR1 GTSNPN, CDR2 SVGIG (reference sequence). There are 15 residues in the CDR3. Here the CDR3 DNA reads TGTGCCTGGAGGGCCTCGCGGCAGGGAGGTCAGCCCCAGCATTTT. Its protein product is CAWRASRQGGQPQHF.

In DNA, the CDR3 is TGTGCCAGCAGCATGACATCCCCGTACCAAGAGACCCAGTACTTC. Protein: CASSMTSPYQETQYF. The V gene is TRBV11-2, the J gene TRBJ2-5; D ambiguous. CDR1 is SGHAT, CDR2 FQNNGV, per germline. Between the trimmed V and J ends, which lost 5 bases and 0 bases, there was a span of 13 bases. The length of the CDR3 is 15 residues.

J is TRBJ1-5 and V is TRBV5-1; 9 bases map to TRBD1. The CDR3 is made up of 15 amino acids. Per the germline V gene, CDR1 is SGHRS and CDR2 is YFSETQ. V was pared by 4 bases and J by 8 bases, with 10 bases of the junction left unmatched. This chain's CDR3 is CASSVAGTGSEPQHF. For the CDR3, the DNA is TGCGCCAGCAGCGTTGCCGGGACAGGGTCGGAGCCCCAGCATTTT.

By share, this clone ranks as medium-sized. The rearrangement links TRBV6-4 to TRBJ1-1, with unresolved D. The CDR3 runs to 14 residues. Germline-derived CDR1 and CDR2 are MRHNA and SNTAGT. The V gene lost 0 bases and the J gene lost 4 bases, with 9 bases spanning the gap. Here the CDR3 reads CASSDSSEGTEAFF. The CDR3 DNA reads as TGTGCCAGCAGTGACTCATCAGAGGGCACTGAAGCTTTCTTT.

The V and J genes are TRBV7-8 and TRBJ1-1; perhaps TRBD1 as D (6 bases). CDR1 is SGHVS and CDR2 is FQNEAQ in the germline V gene. This CDR3 spans 14 amino acids. With 1 base removed from V and 11 bases from J, the gap between germline ends came to 17 bases. In DNA form, the CDR3 reads TGTGCCAGCAGCTTAGAGGCGGGAGGGGGGGCCGCTTTCTTT. Protein product: CASSLEAGGGAAFF.

This clone was picked up a small number of times. The chain carries TRBV16 and TRBJ1-4; D is undetermined. This CDR3 has 15 residues. V shed 0 bases and J shed 7 bases, with 12 bases lying between them. Looked up from germline, CDR1 is KGHSY and CDR2 is FQNENV. DNA of the CDR3: TGTGCCAGCAGCCAATCCGCCCAAAGAGGTGAAAAACTGTTTTTT. This sequence encodes CASSQSAQRGEKLFF.

The V and J genes are TRBV7-6 and TRBJ1-3; D perhaps matches TRBD1 (5 bases). V lost 2 bases and J 0 bases, leaving 17 bases between the germline ends. This CDR3 contains 18 residues. The germline CDR1 and CDR2 sequences are SGHVS and FNYEAQ. DNA of the CDR3: TGTGCCAGCAGCTTAAGCCCCCCGACGGGACTCTCTGGAAACACCATATATTTT. Its protein product is CASSLSPPTGLSGNTIYF.

This chain uses TRBV7-2 with TRBJ2-6; 8 bases fit TRBD1. The CDR3 covers 14 residues. With V trimmed by 5 bases and J by 5 bases, 2 bases remained unmatched. Germline V gene lookup returns CDR1 SGHTA and CDR2 FQGNSA. The CDR3 loop is CASSTGGRANVLTF. The CDR3 region has the DNA TGTGCCAGCAGCACAGGGGGTAGGGCCAACGTCCTGACTTTC.

The rearrangement uses TRBV7-9 and TRBJ1-2; D remains unclear. This CDR3 comprises 14 residues. Germline CDR1 reads SEHNR; CDR2 reads FQNEAQ (reference sequence). V was cut by 1 base and J by 2 bases, with 8 bases left in between. The CDR3 bases are TGTGCCAGCAGCTTAGAAACTGTGAACTATGGCTACACCTTC. Residues: CASSLETVNYGYTF.

The chain links TRBV12-5 to TRBJ2-6; 7 nucleotides match TRBD1. The germline CDR1 and CDR2 sequences are LGHNT and FRNRAP. The J segment lost 6 bases and the V segment lost 4 bases, leaving 15 bases of the junction unmatched. This CDR3 comprises 18 residues. The CDR3 DNA reads as TGTGCTAGTGGTTCGCCGACAGGGCCGGTTTATGTGGCCAACGTCCTGACTTTC. It yields the protein CASGSPTGPVYVANVLTF.

V is TRBV7-8 and J is TRBJ1-1, with D unresolved. This CDR3 spans 16 amino acids. CDR1 is SGHVS, CDR2 FQNEAQ, per germline. The V end was cut by 5 bases, the J end by 4 bases, with 20 bases between. CDR3 amino acids: CASSQSRISASTEAFF. CDR3 sequence (DNA): TGTGCCAGCAGCCAAAGTCGCATATCCGCGAGCACTGAAGCTTTCTTT. The full variable domain, rest sourced from reference TRBV7-8 and TRBJ1-1, is GAGVSQSPRYKVAKRGQDVALRCDPISGHVSLFWYQQALGQGPEFLTYFQNEAQLDKSGLPSDRFFAERPEGSVSTLKIQRTQQEDSAVYLCASSQSRISASTEAFFGQGTRLTVV.

V is TRBV7-9 and J is TRBJ2-5, with 7 bases aligning to TRBD1. The CDR3 length is 13 residues. V shed 7 bases, J shed 0 bases, and the junction held 2 bases outside the gene matches. CDR1 and CDR2 from the germline V gene are SEHNR and FQNEAQ (reference sequence). The DNA for the CDR3 is TGTGCCAGCACGACAGGGAACCAAGAGACCCAGTACTTC. Protein: CASTTGNQETQYF.

V usage is TRBV6-1 and J usage is TRBJ2-5; D may be TRBD2 (5 bases). The length of the CDR3 is 15 residues. CDR1 and CDR2 from the germline V gene are MNHNS and SASEGT. V dropped 8 bases and J dropped 5 bases, with 21 bases sitting between them. CDR3 bases: TGTGCCAGCCCTAGGACTCTAGCTAGTGTGGAGACCCAGTACTTC. It yields the protein CASPRTLASVETQYF.

The chain combines TRBV18 with TRBJ1-2; possible D gene TRBD1, 5 bases. The V end was cut by 1 base, the J end by 0 bases, with 9 bases between. CDR1 KGHSH and CDR2 LQKENI come from the germline V gene. The CDR3 covers 15 residues. DNA for the CDR3: TGTGCCAGCTCACCACAGGGCAGGGCTAACTATGGCTACACCTTC. The encoded protein is CASSPQGRANYGYTF.

The rearrangement uses TRBV25-1 and TRBJ2-1; TRBD1 agrees at 8 bases. The V gene end was trimmed by 6 bases and the J gene end by 5 bases; junction bases not matched to a gene: 9. The germline gives CDR1 MGHDK, CDR2 SYGVNS. This CDR3 has 15 residues. The CDR3 here is CASRRSGTGHNEQFF. CDR3 sequence (DNA): TGTGCCAGCAGGCGGTCCGGGACAGGTCACAATGAGCAGTTCTTC. Complete variable domain (other parts from reference TRBV25-1 and TRBJ2-1): EADIYQTPRYLVIGTGKKITLECSQTMGHDKMYWYQQDPGMELHLIHYSYGVNSTEKGDLSSESTVSRIRTEHFPLTLESARPSHTSQYLCASRRSGTGHNEQFFGPGTRLTVL.

CDR3 amino acids: CASRPGQETYEQYF. DNA of the CDR3: TGTGCCAGCAGACCGGGACAGGAGACCTACGAGCAGTACTTC. The V call is TRBV6-6, the J call TRBJ2-7, with TRBD1 matching 8 bases. Looked up from germline, CDR1 is MNHNY and CDR2 is SVGAGI (reference sequence). Trimming at V came to 6 bases and at J to 2 bases, leaving 6 bases not matched to a gene. This CDR3 comprises 14 residues.